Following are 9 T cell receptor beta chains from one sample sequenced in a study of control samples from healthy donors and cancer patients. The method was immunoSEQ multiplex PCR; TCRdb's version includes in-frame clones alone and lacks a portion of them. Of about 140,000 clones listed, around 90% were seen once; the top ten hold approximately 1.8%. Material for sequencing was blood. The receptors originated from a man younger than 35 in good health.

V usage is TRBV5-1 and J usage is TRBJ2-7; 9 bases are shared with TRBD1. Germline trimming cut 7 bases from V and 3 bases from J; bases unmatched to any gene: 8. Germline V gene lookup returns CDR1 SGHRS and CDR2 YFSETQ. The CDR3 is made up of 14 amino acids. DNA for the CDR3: TGCGCCAGCCACCCGACGGACAGGGGCTACGAGCAGTACTTC. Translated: CASHPTDRGYEQYF.

CDR3 protein: CATSRDPGDYGYTF. The CDR3, as DNA: TGTGCCACCAGCAGAGACCCCGGGGACTATGGCTACACCTTC. The chain joins TRBV15 to TRBJ1-2; D unclear. Trimming cost V 0 bases and J 3 bases, with 8 bases left between them. The V gene's germline CDR1 is LNHNV and CDR2 YYDKDF (reference sequence). The CDR3 is 14 residues long.

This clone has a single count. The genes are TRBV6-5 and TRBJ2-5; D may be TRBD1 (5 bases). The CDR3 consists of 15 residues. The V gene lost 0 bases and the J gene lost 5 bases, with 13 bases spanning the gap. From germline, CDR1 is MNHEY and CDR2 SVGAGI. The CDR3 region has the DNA TGTGCCAGCAGTTACTCTCTAGGGGATAGTGAGACCCAGTACTTC. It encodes CASSYSLGDSETQYF.

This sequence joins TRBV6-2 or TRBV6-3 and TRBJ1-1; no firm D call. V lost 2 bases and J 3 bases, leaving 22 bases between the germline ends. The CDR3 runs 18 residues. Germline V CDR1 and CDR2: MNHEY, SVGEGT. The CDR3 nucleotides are TGTGCCAGCAGTTACCCGATCTGGAAAGTGGGAGAGGACACTGAAGCTTTCTTT. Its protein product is CASSYPIWKVGEDTEAFF.

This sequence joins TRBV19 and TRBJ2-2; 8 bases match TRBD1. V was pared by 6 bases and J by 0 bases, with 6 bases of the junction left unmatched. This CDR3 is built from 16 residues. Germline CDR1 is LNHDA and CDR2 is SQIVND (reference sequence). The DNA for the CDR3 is TGTGCCAGTAGGCGGACAGGGACGGCGAACACCGGGGAGCTGTTTTTT. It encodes CASRRTGTANTGELFF.

CDR3 bases: TGTGCCAGCAGCCAAGACCACGGAGCGGGCTCCTACAATGAGCAGTTCTTC. This gives the protein CASSQDHGAGSYNEQFF. V gene TRBV3-1 (or the pseudogene TRBV3-2) combines with J gene TRBJ2-1; a possible D gene is TRBD2 (6 bases). The germline V and J ends were trimmed by 0 bases and 0 bases, with 12 bases remaining between them. CDR1 and CDR2 (germline): LGHDT, YNNKEL (reference sequence). This CDR3 comprises 17 residues.

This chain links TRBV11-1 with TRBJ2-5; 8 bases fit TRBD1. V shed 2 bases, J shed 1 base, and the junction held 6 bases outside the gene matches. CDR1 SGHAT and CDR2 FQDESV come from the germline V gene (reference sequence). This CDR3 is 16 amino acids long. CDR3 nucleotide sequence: TGTGCCAGCAGCTTAAGACAGGGGAGTATCCAAGAGACCCAGTACTTC. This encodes CASSLRQGSIQETQYF.

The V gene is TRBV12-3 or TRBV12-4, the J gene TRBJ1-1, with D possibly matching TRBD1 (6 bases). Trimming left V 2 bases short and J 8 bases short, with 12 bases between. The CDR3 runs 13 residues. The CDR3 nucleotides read TGTGCCAGCAGTTTATCCGGGGGCCGAGAAGCTTTCTTT. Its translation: CASSLSGGREAFF.

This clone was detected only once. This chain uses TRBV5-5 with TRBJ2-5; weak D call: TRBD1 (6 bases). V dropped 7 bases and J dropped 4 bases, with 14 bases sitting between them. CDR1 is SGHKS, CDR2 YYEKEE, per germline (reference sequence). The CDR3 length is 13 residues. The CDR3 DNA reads TGTGCCAGCCGCGACCCACAGGGAGAGACCCAGTACTTC. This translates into CASRDPQGETQYF. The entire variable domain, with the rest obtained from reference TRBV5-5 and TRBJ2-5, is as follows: DAGVTQSPTHLIKTRGQQVTLRCSPISGHKSVSWYQQVLGQGPQFIFQYYEKEERGRGNFPDRFSARQFPNYSSELNVNALLLGDSALYLCASRDPQGETQYFGPGTRLLVL.